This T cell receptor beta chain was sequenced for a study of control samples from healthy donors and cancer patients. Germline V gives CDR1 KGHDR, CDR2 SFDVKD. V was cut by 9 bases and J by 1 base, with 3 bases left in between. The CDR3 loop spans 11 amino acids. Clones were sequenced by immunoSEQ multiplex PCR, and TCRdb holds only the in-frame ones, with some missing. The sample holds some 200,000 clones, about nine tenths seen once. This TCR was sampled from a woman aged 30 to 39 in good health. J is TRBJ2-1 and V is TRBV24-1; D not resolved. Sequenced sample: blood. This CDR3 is CATGSYNEQFF. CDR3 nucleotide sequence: TGTGCCACCGGTTCCTACAATGAGCAGTTCTTC.